The 29 T cell receptor beta chains listed next were all sequenced from one sample in a study of CD8 T cells in ankylosing spondylitis. Study-level findings and limits: Roughly eight highly homologous variants made up a TCR beta motif that seemed to typify ankylosing spondylitis blood.

TCRdb processed the 5' RACE reads anew with MiXCR; each CDR3 protein has one entry. The profile shows approximately 550,000 distinct CDR3 sequences, more than 9.5% of them singletons. Antigens for these TCRs are unknown. The sequenced sample was blood, either unsorted or a sorted T cell fraction (not recorded which). The receptors here all came from a male donor with ankylosing spondylitis.

At least ten counts were recorded for this clonotype. The chain combines TRBV7-2 with TRBJ2-3; D uncertain. Between the trimmed V and J ends, which lost 6 bases and 2 bases, there was a span of 12 bases. CDR1 SGHTA and CDR2 FQGNSA come from the germline V gene. This CDR3 is built from 14 residues. The DNA for the CDR3 is TGTGCCAGCAGGGTGAGACGAGACACAGATACGCAGTATTTT. This encodes CASRVRRDTDTQYF.

This chain links TRBV15 with TRBJ2-3; 7 positions match TRBD1. The V segment lost 5 bases and the J segment 5 bases; nucleotides outside the gene matches: 7. CDR3 length: 14 amino acids. The germline CDR1 and CDR2 sequences are LNHNV and YYDKDF (reference sequence). The CDR3 coding sequence is TGTGCCACCAGCGACAAGACAGGGCAAGATACGCAGTATTTT. This codes for CATSDKTGQDTQYF.

V gene TRBV3-1 combines with J gene TRBJ2-3; D is tentatively TRBD1 or TRBD2 (5 bases each). CDR3 length: 17 amino acids. Germline CDR1 reads LGHDT; CDR2 reads YNNKEL (reference sequence). With 4 bases removed from V and 1 base from J, the gap between germline ends came to 18 bases. CDR3 sequence reads: CASSPRGAAVGTDTQYF. CDR3 nucleotides: TGTGCCAGCAGCCCGCGAGGGGCGGCGGTAGGCACAGATACGCAGTATTTT.

The J gene is TRBJ2-7, the V gene TRBV5-6; D not certain. The CDR3 consists of 14 residues. Germline CDR1 is SGHDT and CDR2 is YYEEEE. The ends were cut back, 0 bases at V and 2 bases at J, with 9 bases in the middle. The CDR3 loop reads CASSLGVSTYEQYV. CDR3 DNA sequence: TGTGCCAGCAGCTTGGGGGTTTCTACCTACGAGCAGTACGTC.

This clonotype was picked up a small number of times. The V and J genes are TRBV5-6 and TRBJ1-6, with D possibly TRBD1 on 6 matching bases. Germline lookup yields CDR1 SGHDT and CDR2 YYEEEE. The CDR3 is 16 residues long. Trimming removed 4 bases from V and 8 bases from J, with 19 bases in between. CDR3 residues: CASSPAGQTGYSPLHF. CDR3 coding DNA: TGTGCCAGCAGCCCCGCAGGACAGACGGGCTATTCACCCCTCCACTTT.

The rearrangement links TRBV6-1 to TRBJ2-7, with 9 nucleotides matching TRBD2. Germline CDR1 MNHNS, CDR2 SASEGT. The ends lost 1 base at V and 3 bases at J; junction bases unmatched: 7. The CDR3 loop spans 16 amino acids. The CDR3 DNA is TGTGCCAGCAGTGAAGGCGGCGGGAGGGGAATCTACGAGCAGTACTTC. Protein product: CASSEGGGRGIYEQYF.

The V and J genes are TRBV7-9 and TRBJ1-6; 7 nucleotides align to TRBD1. Germline V gene sequence: CDR1 SEHNR, CDR2 FQNEAQ (reference sequence). V was clipped by 5 bases and J by 5 bases; unmatched bases: 6. CDR3 length: 15 amino acids. CDR3 in amino acids: CASSLGGTNNSPLHF. DNA for the CDR3: TGTGCCAGCAGCCTAGGGGGCACGAATAATTCACCCCTCCACTTT.

The chain couples TRBV3-1 to TRBJ1-2; weak D call: TRBD1 (5 bases). Trimming removed 1 base from V and 7 bases from J, with 10 bases in between. The CDR3 spans 13 residues. Germline V lookup: CDR1 LGHDT, CDR2 YNNKEL (reference sequence). Here the CDR3 reads CASSQVGGAGYTF. As DNA, the CDR3 is TGTGCCAGCAGCCAAGTCGGAGGGGCTGGCTACACCTTC.

This clonotype was counted only a few times. The chain is built from TRBV29-1 and TRBJ2-2; D may correspond to TRBD1 or TRBD2 (5 bases each). Per germline, CDR1 SQVTM and CDR2 ANQGSEA. V was cut by 1 base and J by 7 bases, with 16 bases left in between. This CDR3 is built from 15 residues. The CDR3 loop reads CSVEGVGRGVGELFF. CDR3 in DNA: TGCAGCGTTGAAGGCGTAGGCCGAGGGGTCGGGGAGCTGTTTTTT.

This clonotype was seen ten or more times. The V call is TRBV5-1, the J call TRBJ1-5; tentative D call: TRBD1 (6 bases). CDR3 length: 13 amino acids. Trimming removed 4 bases at V and 4 bases at J, with 9 bases between. Germline CDR1 reads SGHRS; CDR2 reads YFSETQ. DNA of the CDR3: TGCGCCAGCAGCCGGGACATTAATCAGCCCCAGCATTTT. The encoded protein is CASSRDINQPQHF.

CDR3 residues: CASGTSRTRTDTQYF. The CDR3 region has the DNA TGTGCCAGCGGGACTTCCAGAACTCGCACAGATACGCAGTATTTT. The rearrangement joins TRBV27 to TRBJ2-3, with a tentative D call TRBD2 (6 bases). V was shortened by 8 bases and J by 1 base, with 16 bases between the two germline ends. The CDR3 has 15 residues. The germline gives CDR1 MNHEY, CDR2 SMNVEV (reference sequence).

As to this clonotype: The germline gene is not matched at one end of the junction; a read error may be the cause. V usage is TRBV20-1 and J usage is TRBJ2-1; 11 bases fit TRBD2. Germline CDR1 reads DFQATT; CDR2 reads SNEGSKA (reference sequence). There are 16 residues in the CDR3. CDR3 sequence: CSGRPSGRSSYNEQFF. The CDR3 DNA reads as TGCAGTGGTAGACCTAGCGGGAGGAGCTCCTACAATGAGCAGTTCTTC.

The chain uses TRBV13 and TRBJ2-1; the match to TRBD1 covers 7 bases. Germline CDR1 reads PRHDT; CDR2 reads FYEKMQ (reference sequence). Losses at the gene ends were 0 bases for V and 2 bases for J; bases not matched to a gene: 4. The CDR3 runs to 16 residues. CDR3 protein: CASSLGSRGTYNEQFF. As DNA, the CDR3 is TGTGCCAGCAGCTTAGGTAGCAGGGGGACCTACAATGAGCAGTTCTTC.

The chain has TRBV20-1 and TRBJ2-1; 7 bases are shared with TRBD2. CDR3 length: 16 residues. The trim removed 0 bases at V and 3 bases at J, leaving 8 bases unmatched. CDR1 and CDR2 (germline): DFQATT, SNEGSKA (reference sequence). The CDR3: CSAREGPASGYNEQFF. The CDR3 coding sequence is TGCAGTGCTAGAGAGGGTCCGGCTAGCGGCTACAATGAGCAGTTCTTC.

This clonotype was counted ten times or more. The chain carries TRBV6-2 or TRBV6-3 and TRBJ2-7; maybe TRBD1 (5 bases). V was trimmed by 2 bases and J by 1 base, leaving 6 bases between them. This CDR3 has 13 amino acids. In germline, CDR1 is MNHEY, CDR2 SVGEGT. CDR3 in amino acids: CASSYQGSYEQYV. CDR3 sequence (DNA): TGTGCCAGCAGTTACCAGGGATCCTACGAGCAGTACGTC.

The chain joins TRBV24-1 to TRBJ2-1; D call uncertain. The length of the CDR3 is 13 residues. Trimming took 3 bases from V and 4 from J, leaving 6 bases between them. In germline, CDR1 is KGHDR, CDR2 SFDVKD. DNA of the CDR3: TGTGCCACCAGTGATGGGCTATACAATGAGCAGTTCTTC. Protein sequence: CATSDGLYNEQFF.

This clonotype showed up just a few times. The chain uses TRBV4-1 and TRBJ2-7; a possible D gene is TRBD1 (5 bases). The CDR3 sequence is 15 residues long. V was cut by 4 bases and J by 0 bases, with 13 bases left in between. The germline CDR1 and CDR2 sequences are MGHRA and YSYEKL. CDR3 sequence reads: CASSPGHLTSYEQYF. In nucleotides, the CDR3 is TGCGCCAGCAGCCCCGGACACTTGACCTCCTACGAGCAGTACTTC.

This clonotype came up a few times. This sequence joins TRBV13 and TRBJ1-2; D remains ambiguous. The CDR3 length is 13 residues. CDR1 is PRHDT and CDR2 is FYEKMQ in the germline V gene (reference sequence). Trimming removed 4 bases from V and 12 bases from J, with 18 bases in between. Written as DNA, the CDR3 is TGTGCCAGCAGCTCCCGCGGCCTGGTAGACCACACCTTC. Its protein product is CASSSRGLVDHTF.

The chain employs TRBV4-1 and TRBJ1-5, with D unclear. Trimming left V 5 bases short and J 6 bases short, with 20 bases between. Germline V lookup: CDR1 MGHRA, CDR2 YSYEKL. The CDR3 totals 16 residues. The CDR3 loop is CASSFELAAMGQPQHF. Written as DNA, the CDR3 is TGCGCCAGCAGCTTCGAATTGGCCGCCATGGGTCAGCCCCAGCATTTT.

This clonotype was counted only a few times. V gene TRBV6-1 combines with J gene TRBJ2-7, with D unclear. The V end lost 4 bases, the J end lost 4 bases, and 14 bases lay between the germline ends. CDR3 length: 14 amino acids. Germline V gene lookup returns CDR1 MNHNS and CDR2 SASEGT. Written as DNA, the CDR3 is TGTGCCAGCAGTGCGCTTCACGGCCCTTACGAGCAGTACGTC. Translating it yields CASSALHGPYEQYV.

This clonotype turned up a few times. The chain recombines TRBV7-2 with TRBJ2-7, with D perhaps matching TRBD2 (6 bases). CDR1 and CDR2 from the germline V gene are SGHTA and FQGNSA. The V end lost 1 base, the J end lost 3 bases, and 10 bases lay between the germline ends. CDR3 length: 14 amino acids. CDR3 loop: CASSLVAEIYEQYF. For the CDR3, the DNA is TGTGCCAGCAGCTTAGTAGCGGAGATCTACGAGCAGTACTTC.

This clonotype was seen ten or more times. This chain connects TRBV4-2 to TRBJ2-5; the D gene could be TRBD1 or TRBD2 (5 bases each). Germline V gene lookup returns CDR1 LGHNA and CDR2 YNFKEQ. Between the trimmed V and J ends, which lost 4 bases and 5 bases, there was a span of 20 bases. CDR3 length: 16 residues. The CDR3 bases are TGTGCCAGCAGCCTCGGGAAGAGGGGCCTATATGAGACCCAGTACTTC. It translates to CASSLGKRGLYETQYF.

This clonotype was seen ten or more times. The V call is TRBV5-1, the J call TRBJ2-7; D remains ambiguous. The CDR3 is 13 residues long. The V gene lost 0 bases and the J gene lost 3 bases, with 7 bases spanning the gap. Germline V CDR1 and CDR2: SGHRS, YFSETQ. CDR3 nucleotide sequence: TGCGCCAGCAGCTTGGCAACTCGCTACGAGCAGTACTTC. Translation gives CASSLATRYEQYF.

This clonotype was counted at least ten times. V usage is TRBV12-3 or TRBV12-4 and J usage is TRBJ1-6; perhaps TRBD1 as D (5 bases). The V end was cut by 1 base, the J end by 9 bases, with 10 bases between. CDR3 length: 14 amino acids. This CDR3 reads CASSLGGTGSPLHF. The CDR3 DNA sequence: TGTGCCAGCAGTTTAGGGGGGACCGGTTCACCCCTCCACTTT.

The rearrangement joins TRBV7-2 to TRBJ1-2, with D perhaps TRBD1 (5 bases). Trimming pared 2 bases from V and 0 bases from J, leaving 13 bases between. Germline CDR1 reads SGHTA; CDR2 reads FQGNSA. This CDR3 has 16 amino acids. CDR3 DNA sequence: TGTGCCAGCAGCTTAATCGCCGGGACTCCTAACTATGGCTACACCTTC. It codes for CASSLIAGTPNYGYTF.

The V call is TRBV11-2, the J call TRBJ2-1; TRBD2 is a possible D gene (6 bases). This CDR3 region has 15 residues. V lost 5 bases and J 1 base, leaving 12 bases between the germline ends. The germline CDR1 and CDR2 sequences are SGHAT and FQNNGV. The CDR3 loop is CASSKGGPSYNEQFF. For the CDR3, the DNA is TGTGCCAGCAGCAAGGGAGGACCTTCCTACAATGAGCAGTTCTTC. Full variable domain (outside the CDR3, taken from reference TRBV11-2 and TRBJ2-1): EAGVAQSPRYKIIEKRQSVAFWCNPISGHATLYWYQQILGQGPKLLIQFQNNGVVDDSQLPKDRFSAERLKGVDSTLKIQPAKLEDSAVYLCASSKGGPSYNEQFFGPGTRLTVL.

This clonotype occurred a few times. The rearrangement joins TRBV12-3 or TRBV12-4 to TRBJ2-1, with D perhaps given as TRBD1 or TRBD2 (5 bases each). Trimming took off 6 bases at V and 5 bases at J, with 17 bases between the two ends. CDR3 length equals 15 residues. The CDR3 DNA reads TGTGCCAGCAGGATCGGACGGGACCCCCACAATGAGCAGTTCTTC. Protein sequence: CASRIGRDPHNEQFF.

In its sample, this clonotype was seen a few times. V and J are TRBV7-6 and TRBJ2-3, with D perhaps matching TRBD1 (6 bases). Germline values: CDR1 SGHVS, CDR2 FNYEAQ. The V gene lost 5 bases and the J gene lost 2 bases, with 11 bases spanning the gap. CDR3 length equals 14 residues. The CDR3 region has the DNA TGTGCCAGCAGCCAGGACAGTTTCACAGATACGCAGTATTTT. It yields the protein CASSQDSFTDTQYF.

This clonotype was seen a handful of times. The chain couples TRBV5-1 to TRBJ2-5, with 11 nucleotides matching TRBD1. Germline values: CDR1 SGHRS, CDR2 YFSETQ. The CDR3 extends over 16 amino acids. V dropped 4 bases and J dropped 3; count of bases not matched to a gene: 8. The CDR3 region is CASSLGTGGIEETQYF. CDR3 DNA: TGCGCCAGCAGCCTCGGGACAGGGGGTATTGAAGAGACCCAGTACTTC. Looking up the rest from reference TRBV5-1 and TRBJ2-5 gives the full variable domain: KAGVTQTPRYLIKTRGQQVTLSCSPISGHRSVSWYQQTPGQGLQFLFEYFSETQRNKGNFPGRFSGRQFSNSRSEMNVSTLELGDSALYLCASSLGTGGIEETQYFGPGTRLLVL.